The 22 T cell receptor beta chains below were found in one sample sequenced in a study of regulatory T cells in long-lasting Graves disease. As to time point: newly diagnosed GD, antithyroid drugs for less than 3 months. Making the TCR library involved RNA that had been extracted from PBMCs. Arm-PCR of CDR3 regions and iRepertoire HTBI primers were the basis on which TCR beta libraries were built. TCRdb ran MiXCR on the multiplex PCR reads and lists one entry per CDR3 protein. The data hold approximately 480,000 distinct CDR3 sequences, with 15% to 20% observed a single time. This same sample was also part of a study on T cells in Graves' hyperthyroidism and ophthalmopathy.

Here the sequenced sample was peripheral blood mononuclear cells (PBMCs), taken at new diagnosis, from a patient treated with antithyroid drugs. These receptors were taken from a man aged 35 to 55 with Graves disease.

In its sample, this clonotype was seen a few times. The rearrangement links TRBV6-1 to TRBJ1-1; D gene uncertain. V lost 7 bases and J 1 base, leaving 13 bases between the germline ends. The germline V gene encodes CDR1 MNHNS and CDR2 SASEGT. CDR3 length: 14 residues. CDR3 DNA: TGTGCCAGCAAGAACGGAATATCGAACACTGAAGCTTTCTTT. This translates into CASKNGISNTEAFF.

The genes are TRBV20-1 and TRBJ1-5; 7 bases align to TRBD1. V was clipped by 2 bases and J by 3 bases; unmatched bases: 7. The CDR3 length is 15 residues. Germline lookup yields CDR1 DFQATT and CDR2 SNEGSKA (reference sequence). The CDR3 DNA is TGCAGTGCTAGACACGGACAGGCCGCCAATCAGCCCCAGCATTTT. Translation: CSARHGQAANQPQHF.

This clonotype was detected only a few times. The chain uses TRBV12-3 or TRBV12-4 and TRBJ1-5; D gene uncertain. V was pared by 2 bases and J by 7 bases, with 6 bases between. The CDR3 extends over 12 amino acids. The chain's CDR3 is CASSLISQPQHF. The CDR3 DNA reads TGTGCCAGCAGTTTAATTTCGCAGCCCCAGCATTTT.

This clonotype has ten or more counts. The chain recombines TRBV5-5 with TRBJ2-1; D remains ambiguous. The germline V and J ends were trimmed by 0 bases and 10 bases, with 20 bases remaining between them. The CDR3 is made up of 16 amino acids. Germline loops: CDR1 SGHKS, CDR2 YYEKEE (reference sequence). For the CDR3, the DNA is TGTGCCAGCAGCTTGGCCGCAAGGCTAGACGCTGGGGAGCAGTTCTTC. This codes for CASSLAARLDAGEQFF.

This clonotype was detected many times. The CDR3 DNA follows: TGTGCCAGCAGAAGGACACCAGTTCAGCCCCAGCATTTT. As protein: CASRRTPVQPQHF. The chain links TRBV12-3 or TRBV12-4 to TRBJ1-5, with a possible D match to TRBD1 (5 bases). The V end was cut by 6 bases, the J end by 6 bases, with 12 bases between. This CDR3 has 13 residues.

This clonotype was counted at least ten times. The V and J genes are TRBV30 and TRBJ1-2; D remains unclear. Deletions cut 4 bases from V and 4 bases from J, with 10 bases between. The CDR3 covers 12 residues. Looked up from germline, CDR1 is GTSNPN and CDR2 is SVGIG (reference sequence). CDR3 nucleotide sequence: TGTGCCTGGAACCACGGCTCCTATGGCTACACCTTC. It encodes CAWNHGSYGYTF.

The table lists this clonotype with many counts. The V and J genes are TRBV7-6 and TRBJ2-7, with D hard to call. The V and J ends lost 5 bases and 6 bases respectively, with 14 bases between them. The length of the CDR3 is 13 residues. The germline V gene has CDR1 SGHVS and CDR2 FNYEAQ. CDR3 DNA sequence: TGTGCCAGCAGCGCCGCTCTGGGCCGCGAGCAGTACTTC. Its translation is CASSAALGREQYF.

The gene calls are TRBV28 and TRBJ2-3, with TRBD2 matching over 10 bases. This CDR3 has 21 residues. CDR1 is MDHEN, CDR2 SYDVKM, per germline. The V gene end was trimmed by 5 bases and the J gene end by 1 base; junction bases not matched to a gene: 21. The CDR3 DNA follows: TGTGCCAGCAGTCCCCGCCTAGCGGGAGATTCTCTCGTTATAGGCACAGATACGCAGTATTTT. Translated: CASSPRLAGDSLVIGTDTQYF.

The chain carries TRBV5-1 and TRBJ2-7; 9 nucleotides line up with TRBD1. The germline CDR1 and CDR2 sequences are SGHRS and YFSETQ. The CDR3 extends over 19 amino acids. Germline trimming cut 4 bases from V and 8 bases from J; bases unmatched to any gene: 25. CDR3 bases: TGCGCCAGCAGCCTAGACTCCGGGACAGGGATTTCTCCTGCTATAAAGCAGTACTTC. As protein: CASSLDSGTGISPAIKQYF.

The sample holds many counts of this clonotype. V and J are TRBV28 and TRBJ2-3; D may be TRBD1 or TRBD2 (6 bases each). The germline V gene encodes CDR1 MDHEN and CDR2 SYDVKM. With 3 bases removed from V and 0 bases from J, the gap between germline ends came to 13 bases. The CDR3 runs to 16 residues. In DNA, the CDR3 is TGTGCCAGCAGTTTCCAGGGGACTGCTAGCACAGATACGCAGTATTTT. Its protein is CASSFQGTASTDTQYF.

This clonotype occurred many times. The chain carries TRBV11-2 and TRBJ2-1; D possibly corresponds to TRBD2 (6 bases). CDR3 size: 15 residues. Per germline, CDR1 SGHAT and CDR2 FQNNGV. Trimming stripped 3 bases from V and 7 bases from J, with 16 bases between. The CDR3 coding sequence is TGTGCCAGCAGCTTCGTGCGGGGAGGAGTAAATGAGCAGTTCTTC. Residues: CASSFVRGGVNEQFF.

This clonotype was detected ten times or more. The rearrangement links TRBV2 to TRBJ1-1; 9 nucleotides match TRBD1. The CDR3 spans 15 residues. V was clipped by 5 bases and J by 4 bases; unmatched bases: 8. Germline CDR1 reads SNHLY; CDR2 reads FYNNEI. This CDR3 is CASSLDRGYGTEAFF. CDR3 coding DNA: TGTGCCAGCAGTCTGGACAGGGGCTATGGCACTGAAGCTTTCTTT.

This sequence joins TRBV19 and TRBJ1-5, with D unresolved. The V end lost 5 bases, the J end lost 4 bases, and 12 bases lay between the germline ends. The CDR3 has 14 amino acids. Germline V CDR1 and CDR2: LNHDA, SQIVND (reference sequence). The CDR3 DNA is TGTGCCAGTAGTCCCCGCGGACCGAATCAGCCCCAGCATTTT. Its protein is CASSPRGPNQPQHF.

The sample holds many counts of this clonotype. The gene calls are TRBV7-3 and TRBJ1-3; a possible D gene is TRBD1 (6 bases). The CDR3 contains 14 residues. Looked up from germline, CDR1 is SGHTA and CDR2 is FQGTGA. Trimming removed 5 bases at V and 2 bases at J, with 10 bases between. The CDR3 DNA reads TGTGCCAGCAGCGAGGGGGGACCTGGAAACACCATATATTTT. Encoded protein: CASSEGGPGNTIYF.

This rearrangement joins TRBV3-1 to TRBJ2-7, with D perhaps matching TRBD1 (6 bases). The CDR3 sequence is 16 residues long. V lost 4 bases to trimming and J lost 2 bases, with 18 bases between them. The germline V gene encodes CDR1 LGHDT and CDR2 YNNKEL (reference sequence). CDR3 sequence reads: CASSRSPTGTTYEQYF. CDR3 bases: TGTGCCAGCAGCCGATCACCCACAGGGACGACCTACGAGCAGTACTTC.

The CDR3 DNA sequence: TGCGCCAGCAGCTTGAAAGGTTGGCAAGCTCAAGAGACCCAGTACTTC. Protein sequence: CASSLKGWQAQETQYF. This chain joins TRBV5-1 and TRBJ2-5; D ambiguous. The CDR3 covers 16 residues. With 1 base removed from V and 2 bases from J, the gap between germline ends came to 15 bases. Germline lookup yields CDR1 SGHRS and CDR2 YFSETQ.

This clonotype was counted only a few times. The rearrangement joins TRBV7-9 to TRBJ1-4, with TRBD1 matching over 7 bases. The trim removed 1 base at V and 3 bases at J, leaving 2 bases unmatched. CDR3 length: 15 amino acids. Germline values: CDR1 SEHNR, CDR2 FQNEAQ (reference sequence). The DNA of the CDR3 is TGTGCCAGCAGCTTAGTCCAGGGGGCTAATGAAAAACTGTTTTTT. Residues: CASSLVQGANEKLFF.

There are many counts of this clonotype. V and J are TRBV2 and TRBJ2-5; perhaps D is TRBD1 or TRBD2 (6 bases each). V was clipped by 0 bases and J by 6 bases, with 17 bases between them. Germline V gene lookup returns CDR1 SNHLY and CDR2 FYNNEI. This CDR3 region has 16 residues. The CDR3 region is CASSEAGAGPGQTQYF. In DNA form, the CDR3 reads TGTGCCAGCAGTGAAGCGGGGGCGGGGCCCGGGCAGACCCAGTACTTC.

This chain links TRBV9 with TRBJ2-3; 10 nucleotides line up with TRBD2. Trimming took 1 base from V and 1 from J; bases not matched to a gene: 0. The CDR3 runs to 15 residues. Germline V gene lookup returns CDR1 SGDLS and CDR2 YYNGEE. The CDR3 loop is CASSVLAGGTDTQYF. The CDR3 nucleotides are TGTGCCAGCAGCGTACTAGCGGGAGGCACAGATACGCAGTATTTT.

The CDR3 coding sequence is TGTGCCAGCAGACTAGCGGTTCTTACGAACACCGGGGAGCTGTTTTTT. It specifies CASRLAVLTNTGELFF. V gene TRBV2 combines with J gene TRBJ2-2; the match to TRBD2 covers 8 bases. This CDR3 is 16 amino acids long. Germline V lookup: CDR1 SNHLY, CDR2 FYNNEI. With 6 bases clipped from V and 0 bases from J, the junction kept 6 bases outside the gene matches.

This chain uses TRBV7-2 with TRBJ2-1; the D is unclear. V was shortened by 10 bases and J by 8 bases, with 18 bases between the two germline ends. Germline V gene sequence: CDR1 SGHTA, CDR2 FQGNSA. The CDR3 is 13 residues long. The CDR3 protein is CATLSVVNYEQFF. The CDR3 DNA sequence: TGTGCCACGTTATCGGTAGTCAACTATGAGCAGTTCTTC.

On this clonotype itself: A read error may be the cause here, since a much bigger clone is one base away. The chain combines TRBV10-1 with TRBJ2-7; D may be TRBD2 (6 bases). The CDR3 covers 18 residues. Trimming shortened V by 3 bases and J by 3 bases, and 24 bases separated the two germline ends. Germline V lookup: CDR1 WNHNN, CDR2 SYGVQD (reference sequence). The CDR3 DNA reads as TGCGCCAGCAGTGAACCGGGCGGGGTGGAACTTCGGGACTACGAGCAGTACTTC. Translating gives CASSEPGGVELRDYEQYF.